This T cell receptor (beta chain) was sequenced for a study of cytomegalovirus exposure and HLA in healthy donors. Turning to the study itself: A prior study identified roughly 110 million unique TCR beta sequences from some 200 million T cells.

Note on this clone: Its antigen is unknown.

General observations from the study: Rare TCR sequences predominated, though certain public TCRs were found in many donors. Productive rates of about 87% or about 30% were seen for most TCR beta V segments in an earlier analysis.

Trimming cost V 4 bases and J 5 bases; bases outside gene matches: 5. Per the germline V gene, CDR1 is SNHLY and CDR2 is FYNNEI. The CDR3 extends over 14 amino acids. The PCR employed 60 Vbeta primers together with 13 Jbeta primers. Assay: immunoSEQ multiplex PCR; the TCRdb copy retains only in-frame clones and omits some. This sample carries some 200,000 clones, less than 85% of them seen once, and the ten largest clones take approximately 0.6%. Input material: PBMCs. This sequence joins TRBV2 and TRBJ2-3; 8 bases line up with TRBD2. This TCR derives from a man aged 18 to 29 in good health and CMV-seronegative. CDR3 bases: TGTGCCAGCAGTGGACGGCTAGCGGGAGATACGCAGTATTTT. This gives the protein CASSGRLAGDTQYF.